The entry below gives a single T cell receptor beta chain sequence along with its context. The antigen remains undetermined. This sample is drawn from a study of beta chain features in type 1 diabetes. Study summary: The study examined 107,917,701 sorted cells across all samples. Findings of the study overall: Here, the possible influence of HLA type (on TCRB rearrangement) remained unresolved. For patients and controls alike, PCR might favor shorter templates to the same degree.

Reverse transcription of all isolated RNA meant that expressed TCRB transcripts were sequenced. Assay: immunoSEQ multiplex PCR; the TCRdb copy retains only in-frame clones and omits some. The sample carries 350,000 to 450,000 clones, approximately 16% recorded once. The CDR3 is made up of 13 amino acids. V shed 7 bases and J 2 bases; nucleotides not matched to a gene: 4. Germline assignment: CDR1 SNHLY and CDR2 FYNNEI. Sequenced: naive CD4+ T cells from blood. This TCR came from a woman younger than 35 in good health. V is TRBV2 and J is TRBJ2-5; 7 nucleotides agree with TRBD1. CDR3 in DNA: TGTGCCAGCATGGGACAGCTACAAGAGACCCAGTACTTC. This codes for CASMGQLQETQYF.